This T cell receptor beta chain came from a study of blood T cell repertoires in COVID-19. Looking at the study overall: Both acute and convalescent COVID-19 samples were obtained from the United States, Italy and Spain. The cDNA or gDNA used as material had been derived from T cells, B-cell-depleted T cells, or PBMCs.

The CDR3 sequence is 17 residues long. Per the germline V gene, CDR1 is SGHTA and CDR2 is FQGNSA. V lost 5 bases and J 5 bases, leaving 22 bases between the germline ends. Original data processing: Scientists estimated how many nucleated cells there were by amplifying reference gene primers. Sequencing was performed with immunoSEQ multiplex PCR; in TCRdb, only in-frame clones are kept and a portion is missing. The D gene and trimming were derived from the DNA, and the V and J assignments and clone size from that table. The data contain around 200,000 clones, around 82% of them singletons. The V and J genes are TRBV7-2 and TRBJ2-1; D is perhaps TRBD2 (5 bases). Input material: peripheral blood. The TCR was taken from a woman aged 50 to 60 with acute or convalescent COVID-19. In DNA, the CDR3 is TGTGCCAGCAGCCAAGGGCCCTGGACTTCCCGCGACAATGAGCAGTTCTTC. This translates into CASSQGPWTSRDNEQFF.